This note documents a single T cell receptor beta chain sequence. V gave up 4 bases and J gave up 1 base, with 10 bases separating them. The CDR3 runs 15 residues. Germline lookup yields CDR1 LNHDA and CDR2 SQIVND (reference sequence). The protocol was immunoSEQ multiplex PCR, while the TCRdb copy is restricted to in-frame clones and leaves out a portion. The sample holds about 190,000 clones, around four fifths seen once. The data stem from a study of cytomegalovirus exposure and HLA in healthy donors. The chain is built from TRBV19 and TRBJ2-2, with D possibly being TRBD1 (6 bases). The sequenced material came from PBMCs. The origin of this receptor is a man aged 18 to 35 in good health and CMV-seropositive. As DNA, the CDR3 is TGTGCCAGTAGTACCCGGGACAAGAACACCGGGGAGCTGTTTTTT. Translation: CASSTRDKNTGELFF. Variable domain in full (rest from reference TRBV19 and TRBJ2-2): DGGITQSPKYLFRKEGQNVTLSCEQNLNHDAMYWYRQDPGQGLRLIYYSQIVNDFQKGDIAEGYSVSREKKESFPLTVTSAQKNPTAFYLCASSTRDKNTGELFFGEGSRLTVL.